The T cell receptor (beta chain) under discussion was sequenced for a study of cytomegalovirus exposure and HLA in healthy donors. Trimming removed 1 base from V and 0 bases from J; junction bases left unmatched: 4. Germline CDR1 SGHRS, CDR2 YFSETQ. This CDR3 comprises 16 residues. Only in-frame clones appear in the TCRdb table, and some are missing; sequencing was by immunoSEQ multiplex PCR. Among 200,000 or so clones, 75% to 85% were seen once, and the ten largest hold 13%. Material for sequencing was PBMCs. V gene TRBV5-1 combines with J gene TRBJ1-1; 9 bases agree with TRBD1. The clonotype originates from a young woman in good health and CMV-seropositive. CDR3 in amino acids: CASSLTTGGVNTEAFF. CDR3 nucleotides: TGCGCCAGCAGCTTGACGACAGGGGGGGTGAACACTGAAGCTTTCTTT.